A single sample is the source of the 3 T cell receptor beta chains below, sequenced in a study of blood T cells in healthy people across ages. Primed by a sample-barcoded 5' primer and a J-beta primer mix, a second PCR proceeded for about 7 to 11 cycles. In TCRdb, the 5' RACE reads were re-called with MiXCR into one record per CDR3 protein. The sample shows fewer than 2 million distinct CDR3 sequences, around 40% of them seen only once. The source material was blood. The receptors were gathered from a human donor in good health.

This rearrangement joins TRBV12-3 or TRBV12-4 to TRBJ1-2, with 10 bases fitting TRBD1. The junction had 9 bases not matched to a gene; V was cut back by 6 bases and J by 5 bases. This CDR3 comprises 15 residues. Here the CDR3 reads CASSPRDRGLYGYTF. The CDR3 DNA reads as TGTGCCAGCAGCCCCCGGGACAGGGGATTATATGGCTACACCTTC.

This clonotype has more than one count but fewer than ten. The rearrangement links TRBV4-2 to TRBJ1-4, with no clear D. Trimming removed 4 bases from V and 8 bases from J, with 14 bases in between. In germline, CDR1 is LGHNA, CDR2 YNFKEQ. This CDR3 has 14 residues. The DNA for the CDR3 is TGTGCCAGCAGCCGAGGGCAGCATGGGGAAAAACTGTTTTTT. It is translated as CASSRGQHGEKLFF.

This clonotype has more than one count but fewer than ten. This rearrangement joins TRBV4-1 to TRBJ1-4, with unresolved D. Trimming took off 4 bases at V and 0 bases at J, with 12 bases between the two ends. In germline, CDR1 is MGHRA, CDR2 YSYEKL. The CDR3 consists of 16 residues. The CDR3 protein is CASSPRRVATNEKLFF. The CDR3 coding sequence is TGCGCCAGCAGCCCGCGGCGGGTTGCAACTAATGAAAAACTGTTTTTT.